A selection of T cell receptor beta chains follows, all from one sample in a study of T cell changes during pregnancy in multiple sclerosis. TCRdb keeps only in-frame clones here, not all; method: immunoSEQ multiplex PCR. The top ten hold 0.86% of the sample, which has about 68,000 clones, about 90% seen once. The sample consisted of peripheral blood, taken in the second trimester of pregnancy. The source of these receptors is a female donor with multiple sclerosis, enrolled in a pregnancy study. CDR3s include the opening cysteine and the closing phenylalanine or tryptophan. A D gene is named only where the DNA matches it firmly. Clone size is shown for a subset of rows, as once, few, many or a class of expanded clone.

j_gene: TRBJ2-7; v_gene: TRBV5-6; abundance: .; d_gene: TRBD1; CDR3aa: CASRRQGYEQYF; CDR3nt: TGTGCCAGCAGAAGACAGGGGTACGAGCAGTACTTC
j_gene: TRBJ1-6; v_gene: TRBV7-2; abundance: .; d_gene: .; CDR3aa: CASSFTSTAYNSPLHF; CDR3nt: TGTGCCAGCAGCTTTACAAGTACAGCCTATAATTCACCCCTCCACTTT
j_gene: TRBJ2-7; v_gene: TRBV5-1; abundance: .; d_gene: .; CDR3aa: CASSLNPPQGFIYEQYF; CDR3nt: TGCGCCAGCAGCTTAAATCCCCCCCAGGGGTTTATCTACGAGCAGTACTTC
j_gene: TRBJ2-3; v_gene: TRBV18; abundance: .; d_gene: .; CDR3aa: CASSQQGNRDTQYF; CDR3nt: TGTGCCAGCTCACAACAGGGAAATCGAGATACGCAGTATTTT
j_gene: TRBJ1-4; v_gene: TRBV2; abundance: .; d_gene: .; CDR3aa: CASRTHATNEKLFF; CDR3nt: TGTGCCAGCAGAACACATGCAACTAATGAAAAACTGTTTTTT
j_gene: TRBJ1-5; v_gene: TRBV7-2; abundance: once; d_gene: .; CDR3aa: CASSLIDDQPQHF; CDR3nt: TGTGCCAGCAGCTTAATAGATGATCAGCCCCAGCATTTT
j_gene: TRBJ1-1; v_gene: TRBV11-2; abundance: once; d_gene: TRBD1; CDR3aa: CASSQDRAATEAFF; CDR3nt: TGTGCCAGCAGCCAAGACAGGGCGGCCACTGAAGCTTTCTTT
j_gene: TRBJ1-5; v_gene: TRBV29-1; abundance: few; d_gene: .; CDR3aa: CSATTGIHSNQPQHF; CDR3nt: TGCAGCGCTACCACAGGGATACATAGCAATCAGCCCCAGCATTTT
j_gene: TRBJ2-2; v_gene: TRBV10-3; abundance: once; d_gene: TRBD1; CDR3aa: CAIKGQGVNWELFF; CDR3nt: TGTGCCATCAAAGGACAGGGGGTAAACTGGGAGCTGTTTTTT
j_gene: TRBJ1-6; v_gene: TRBV6-5; abundance: .; d_gene: TRBD1; CDR3aa: CASTRTGTNSPLHF; CDR3nt: TGTGCCAGCACTAGGACAGGGACAAATTCACCCCTCCACTTT
j_gene: TRBJ2-7; v_gene: TRBV2; abundance: .; d_gene: .; CDR3aa: CASSEALRDEQYF; CDR3nt: TGTGCCAGCAGTGAAGCGCTTCGAGACGAGCAGTACTTC
j_gene: TRBJ2-5; v_gene: TRBV5-4; abundance: .; d_gene: .; CDR3aa: CASSLAEVVETQYF; CDR3nt: TGTGCCAGCAGCTTGGCCGAGGTTGTGGAGACCCAGTACTTC
j_gene: TRBJ2-3; v_gene: TRBV25-1; abundance: .; d_gene: .; CDR3aa: CASSGGASTDTQYF; CDR3nt: TGTGCCAGCAGTGGCGGGGCTAGCACAGATACGCAGTATTTT
j_gene: TRBJ1-5; v_gene: TRBV6-1; abundance: .; d_gene: TRBD1; CDR3aa: CASSEAGTAYSNQPQHF; CDR3nt: TGTGCCAGCAGTGAAGCCGGGACAGCTTATAGCAATCAGCCCCAGCATTTT
j_gene: TRBJ1-6; v_gene: TRBV9; abundance: .; d_gene: TRBD1; CDR3aa: CASSVGNRGNSPLHF; CDR3nt: TGTGCCAGCAGCGTAGGAAACAGGGGGAATTCACCCCTCCACTTT
j_gene: TRBJ2-5; v_gene: TRBV7-9; abundance: once; d_gene: TRBD1; CDR3aa: CASRKDRAGETQYF; CDR3nt: TGTGCCAGCAGAAAAGACAGGGCAGGAGAGACCCAGTACTTC
j_gene: TRBJ1-4; v_gene: TRBV7-2; abundance: .; d_gene: TRBD1; CDR3aa: CASSGTGGNEKLFF; CDR3nt: TGTGCCAGCAGCGGGACAGGGGGAAATGAAAAACTGTTTTTT
j_gene: TRBJ2-2; v_gene: TRBV2; abundance: .; d_gene: .; CDR3aa: CASKERGNTGELFF; CDR3nt: TGTGCCAGCAAGGAAAGGGGGAACACCGGGGAGCTGTTTTTT
j_gene: TRBJ2-3; v_gene: TRBV6-4; abundance: .; d_gene: TRBD2; CDR3aa: CASSDSTGGGADTQYF; CDR3nt: TGTGCCAGCAGTGACTCGACCGGCGGGGGGGCAGATACGCAGTATTTT
j_gene: TRBJ2-7; v_gene: TRBV9; abundance: .; d_gene: TRBD1; CDR3aa: CASSPFVPTGAYEQYF; CDR3nt: TGTGCCAGCAGCCCTTTTGTACCCACAGGGGCCTACGAGCAGTACTTC
j_gene: TRBJ1-5; v_gene: TRBV2; abundance: .; d_gene: .; CDR3aa: CASSGQTDSNQPQHF; CDR3nt: TGTGCCAGCAGTGGTCAGACAGATAGCAATCAGCCCCAGCATTTT
j_gene: TRBJ2-7; v_gene: TRBV5-6; abundance: .; d_gene: TRBD2; CDR3aa: CASSRLAGAVEQYF; CDR3nt: TGTGCCAGCAGCCGACTAGCGGGGGCGGTCGAGCAGTACTTC
j_gene: TRBJ1-4; v_gene: TRBV9; abundance: .; d_gene: .; CDR3aa: CASANSEGGATNEKLFF; CDR3nt: TGTGCCAGCGCCAATAGCGAGGGAGGGGCAACTAATGAAAAACTGTTTTTT
j_gene: TRBJ2-7; v_gene: TRBV5-4; abundance: .; d_gene: TRBD2; CDR3aa: CASSPRASGSYEQYF; CDR3nt: TGTGCCAGCAGCCCCCGGGCTAGCGGGAGCTACGAGCAGTACTTC
j_gene: TRBJ1-6; v_gene: TRBV19; abundance: .; d_gene: .; CDR3aa: CASSVGAHSPLHF; CDR3nt: TGTGCCAGTAGTGTGGGGGCCCATTCACCCCTCCACTTT
j_gene: TRBJ2-7; v_gene: TRBV6-5; abundance: .; d_gene: .; CDR3aa: CASSYSAGPYEQYF; CDR3nt: TGTGCCAGCAGTTACTCGGCAGGCCCCTACGAGCAGTACTTC